The next 18 T cell receptor beta chains were all read from a single sample in a study of T cells in Graves' hyperthyroidism and ophthalmopathy. There were TCR beta CDR3 regions amplified from RNA transcripts. An initial round of RT-PCR targeting the TCR CDR3 relied on the HTBI primer set. One entry per CDR3 protein results from TCRdb running MiXCR on the multiplex PCR reads. The sample carries about 400,000 distinct CDR3 sequences, roughly 15% recorded once. Source material: blood. Receptor source: a woman under 40 with Graves' ophthalmopathy.

The sample holds many counts of this clonotype. The V and J genes are TRBV24-1 and TRBJ2-2, with no clear D. V gave up 5 bases and J gave up 3 bases, with 12 bases separating them. The germline gives CDR1 KGHDR, CDR2 SFDVKD. CDR3 length equals 15 residues. The CDR3 loop reads CATSAGDVDTGELFF. The DNA for the CDR3 is TGTGCCACCAGTGCGGGCGACGTGGACACCGGGGAGCTGTTTTTT.

At least ten counts were recorded for this clonotype. The chain joins TRBV13 to TRBJ2-5; 7 bases map to TRBD1. There are 15 residues in the CDR3. Germline loops: CDR1 PRHDT, CDR2 FYEKMQ (reference sequence). Trimming took 6 bases from V and 2 from J; bases not matched to a gene: 9. The CDR3 bases are TGTGCCAGCAGTCAAAGACAGGGATGGCAAGAGACCCAGTACTTC. This encodes CASSQRQGWQETQYF.

This clonotype showed up many times. This chain uses TRBV12-3 or TRBV12-4 with TRBJ1-5; tentatively, D is TRBD1 (5 bases). Between the trimmed V and J ends, which lost 2 bases and 2 bases, there was a span of 10 bases. This CDR3 comprises 15 residues. The CDR3 DNA reads TGTGCCAGCAGTTTAACCAGGGCCGGCAATCAGCCCCAGCATTTT. Amino acids: CASSLTRAGNQPQHF.

The chain is built from TRBV27 and TRBJ2-3; D might be TRBD1 or TRBD2, each matching 6 bases. V gave up 0 bases and J gave up 6 bases, with 13 bases separating them. The CDR3 has 15 residues. CDR1 and CDR2 from the germline V gene are MNHEY and SMNVEV (reference sequence). The CDR3 sequence: CASSLSDYQGDTQYF. The CDR3 DNA is TGTGCCAGCAGTTTATCGGACTACCAGGGGGATACGCAGTATTTT.

This clonotype showed up many times. J is TRBJ1-1 and V is TRBV15, with no clear D. The CDR3 has 16 amino acids. Deletions cut 0 bases from V and 1 base from J, with 12 bases between. Germline V gene lookup returns CDR1 LNHNV and CDR2 YYDKDF (reference sequence). CDR3 region: CATSRDRRSRNTEAFF. The CDR3 region has the DNA TGTGCCACCAGCAGAGACCGACGTTCGCGGAACACTGAAGCTTTCTTT.

This clonotype was seen only a few times. The rearrangement joins TRBV19 to TRBJ1-1; no reliable D call. The CDR3 is 15 amino acids. CDR1 is LNHDA, CDR2 SQIVND, per germline (reference sequence). With 1 base removed from V and 1 base from J, the gap between germline ends came to 10 bases. CDR3 residues: CASSIVAGKNTEAFF. CDR3 sequence (DNA): TGTGCCAGTAGTATAGTGGCGGGGAAGAACACTGAAGCTTTCTTT.

Note on this clonotype: A much larger clone lies a single base off, so this may be a read error. This sequence joins TRBV3-1 and TRBJ2-3, with 12 bases that match TRBD2. The CDR3 has 19 residues. Per the germline V gene, CDR1 is LGHDT and CDR2 is YNNKEL (reference sequence). The CDR3 nucleotides are TGTGCCGGCAGCCAAGATCTGTGGACTAGCGGGGAGCACGCAGATACGCAGTATTTT. Amino acids: CAGSQDLWTSGEHADTQYF.

Only a few counts were recorded for this clonotype. A much larger clone sits a single nucleotide away, making a read error possible. The chain is built from TRBV12-3 or TRBV12-4 and TRBJ2-5; D gene ambiguous. V lost 7 bases, J lost 3 bases, and 12 bases lay in between. The CDR3 contains 13 residues. Written as DNA, the CDR3 is TGTGCCAGCAATTTCCTCGTGGAAGAGACCCAGTACTTC. It yields the protein CASNFLVEETQYF.

This chain connects TRBV14 to TRBJ1-4; the D is unclear. Trimming shortened V by 1 base and J by 7 bases, and 7 bases separated the two germline ends. Germline values: CDR1 SGHDN, CDR2 FVKESK. This CDR3 region has 13 residues. For the CDR3, the DNA is TGTGCCAGCAGCCAAGGGGCAATTGAAAAACTGTTTTTT. As protein: CASSQGAIEKLFF.

This clonotype was observed many times. The chain has TRBV11-3 and TRBJ2-7, with 9 bases that match TRBD1. The trim removed 6 bases at V and 3 bases at J, leaving 9 bases unmatched. CDR3 length equals 15 residues. CDR1 SGHNT and CDR2 YENEEA come from the germline V gene. The CDR3 nucleotides are TGTGCCAGCAGAGAAACGGGACAGGGATACTACGAGCAGTACTTC. Protein product: CASRETGQGYYEQYF.

This clonotype was found many times. The rearrangement uses TRBV12-3 or TRBV12-4 and TRBJ1-1; the D is unclear. V lost 6 bases and J 1 base, leaving 12 bases between the germline ends. This CDR3 contains 14 residues. CDR3 sequence reads: CASSPGLANTEAFF. The CDR3 DNA follows: TGTGCCAGCAGCCCCGGATTGGCGAACACTGAAGCTTTCTTT.

CDR3 in DNA: TGTGCCAGCAGCCCGACAGGGCCCTGTGGCTACACCTTC. Translation: CASSPTGPCGYTF. This chain links TRBV6-4 with TRBJ1-2; the match to TRBD1 covers 7 bases. Germline trimming cut 6 bases from V and 7 bases from J; bases unmatched to any gene: 8. The CDR3 length is 13 residues. Germline CDR1 and CDR2: MRHNA and SNTAGT.

The V call is TRBV29-1, the J call TRBJ2-3; D is unresolved. V shed 5 bases and J shed 1 base, with 7 bases lying between them. CDR1 is SQVTM, CDR2 ANQGSEA, per germline. The CDR3 extends over 12 amino acids. The CDR3 sequence: CSVRPGTDTQYF. The CDR3 DNA reads as TGCAGCGTTCGACCGGGCACAGATACGCAGTATTTT.

This clonotype has more than one count but fewer than ten. The V and J genes are TRBV5-4 and TRBJ2-1; 10 bases are shared with TRBD2. The CDR3 extends over 17 amino acids. J was trimmed by 5 bases and V by 4 bases; bases with no gene match: 12. The V gene's germline CDR1 is SGHNT and CDR2 YYREEE (reference sequence). The CDR3 DNA is TGTGCCAGCAGCGGGGAGCGGGGGGGCCGTAATAACAATGAGCAGTTCTTC. Its translation is CASSGERGGRNNNEQFF.

This clonotype has a count of ten or more. The rearrangement joins TRBV20-1 to TRBJ1-6, with D possibly matching TRBD1 (5 bases). The CDR3 is 13 amino acids. Germline assignment: CDR1 DFQATT and CDR2 SNEGSKA (reference sequence). With 6 bases removed from V and 8 bases from J, the gap between germline ends came to 14 bases. The CDR3 reads CSAHPGDYSPLHF. The DNA of the CDR3 is TGCAGTGCCCATCCGGGGGATTATTCACCCCTCCACTTT.

The chain combines TRBV2 with TRBJ2-3, with a weak D call TRBD2 (5 bases). V shed 2 bases and J shed 2 bases, with 14 bases lying between them. CDR1 and CDR2 (germline): SNHLY, FYNNEI. There are 16 residues in the CDR3. CDR3 loop: CASSERLASNTDTQYF. The CDR3, as DNA: TGTGCCAGCAGTGAAAGGCTAGCTTCTAACACAGATACGCAGTATTTT.

In this sample, this clonotype turned up many times. The rearrangement links TRBV20-1 to TRBJ1-5; D is undetermined. The CDR3 totals 14 residues. CDR1 is DFQATT and CDR2 is SNEGSKA in the germline V gene (reference sequence). V lost 0 bases and J lost 0, with 6 bases in between. In DNA form, the CDR3 reads TGCAGTGCTAGAGACCTCCTTAGCAATCAGCCCCAGCATTTT. This translates into CSARDLLSNQPQHF.

The chain recombines TRBV14 with TRBJ1-1; D might be TRBD1 (5 bases). The CDR3 covers 18 residues. Germline V gene sequence: CDR1 SGHDN, CDR2 FVKESK. The ends were cut back, 4 bases at V and 2 bases at J, with 23 bases in the middle. The chain's CDR3 is CASSPWLGGRQLNTEAFF. The CDR3 nucleotides are TGTGCCAGCAGCCCTTGGTTAGGTGGGAGACAGCTTAACACTGAAGCTTTCTTT.